Here is one TCR beta chain with its context. Its cognate antigen is unknown. Using immunoSEQ multiplex PCR, the repertoire was profiled, and TCRdb retains in-frame clones only, with some absent. The sample lists almost 35,000 clones; about 80% were seen once. Genomic DNA came from blood conventional CD4+ T cells gated CD25-low CD127-high. The data originate from a study of regulatory and conventional T cells in RAG deficiency. Broader study findings: Compared with controls, unique Treg TCR beta sequences dropped roughly 100-fold in Omenn syndrome and CID/AS. Patient subsets had shorter CDR3s; Omenn Treg-Tconv overlap exceeded 85%. Shannon entropy fell and Simpson indices rose in RAG-deficient patients.

With V trimmed by 6 bases and J by 2 bases, 5 bases remained unmatched. The germline V gene encodes CDR1 SNHLY and CDR2 FYNNEI. The CDR3 has 15 amino acids. This sample was shared with a second study, whose subject was regulatory T cells. As that study records: Amplification used 52 TRBV primers and 13 TRBJ primers. Skewed V and J usage and few unique V-J pairs marked patient repertoires, most in Tregs.

The chain carries TRBV2 and TRBJ1-5; 9 bases fit TRBD1. The sample taken for sequencing was CD4+ effector T cells sorted from blood. The sequence came from a human donor in good health. The CDR3 region has the DNA TGTGCCAGCAGGGTACAGGGGGCTGGCAATCAGCCCCAGCATTTT. This translates into CASRVQGAGNQPQHF.